The 6 T cell receptor beta chains given below trace back to one sample, sequenced in a study of spatial heterogeneity in lung cancer. Each CDR3 protein is one row after TCRdb ran MiXCR on the 5' RACE reads. The table includes about 120,000 distinct CDR3 sequences, 12% detected once. The sample's time point: blood at routine non-recurrence follow-up after resection. Whole RNA came from tumor, nontumor lung or frozen PBMC and was sequenced without being sorted. Sample: PBMCs, taken at follow-up. These receptors were collected from a male donor with early-stage non-small cell lung cancer.

This clonotype was detected many times. The rearrangement uses TRBV5-1 and TRBJ2-5, with 14 bases identical to TRBD2. Per the germline V gene, CDR1 is SGHRS and CDR2 is YFSETQ. The CDR3 spans 17 residues. Trimming at V came to 0 bases and at J to 1 base, leaving 2 bases not matched to a gene. CDR3 loop: CASSLAGTSGGQETQYF. CDR3 nucleotide sequence: TGCGCCAGCAGCTTGGCCGGGACTAGCGGGGGCCAAGAGACCCAGTACTTC. Complete variable domain (other parts from reference TRBV5-1 and TRBJ2-5): KAGVTQTPRYLIKTRGQQVTLSCSPISGHRSVSWYQQTPGQGLQFLFEYFSETQRNKGNFPGRFSGRQFSNSRSEMNVSTLELGDSALYLCASSLAGTSGGQETQYFGPGTRLLVL.

This clonotype was counted many times. The chain couples TRBV4-1 to TRBJ2-2, with D uncertain. The CDR3 is 15 residues long. The germline CDR1 and CDR2 sequences are MGHRA and YSYEKL. V dropped 5 bases and J dropped 0 bases, with 10 bases sitting between them. As DNA, the CDR3 is TGCGCCAGCAGCGCCGACACTGCGAACACCGGGGAGCTGTTTTTT. Protein product: CASSADTANTGELFF.

In this sample, this clonotype turned up a few times. The chain joins TRBV12-3 or TRBV12-4 to TRBJ2-3; no definite D call. The CDR3 totals 15 residues. The V end was cut by 0 bases, the J end by 1 base, with 8 bases between. The CDR3: CASSLALLGTDTQYF. The CDR3 DNA sequence: TGTGCCAGCAGTTTAGCGTTGCTAGGCACAGATACGCAGTATTTT.

This clonotype was picked up many times. The chain is built from TRBV6-5 and TRBJ1-1; 10 bases match TRBD1. The ends lost 5 bases at V and 11 bases at J; junction bases unmatched: 17. From germline, CDR1 is MNHEY and CDR2 SVGAGI. The CDR3 totals 16 residues. DNA of the CDR3: TGTGCCAGCAGTACCCCTTCCCGGGACAGGGGAGGACTGGCTTTCTTT. This encodes CASSTPSRDRGGLAFF.

The chain is built from TRBV3-1 and TRBJ1-4; the D gene is possibly TRBD1 (5 bases). The CDR3 totals 15 residues. V was shortened by 1 base and J by 0 bases, with 6 bases between the two germline ends. Germline CDR1 reads LGHDT; CDR2 reads YNNKEL (reference sequence). Written as DNA, the CDR3 is TGTGCCAGCAGCCAAGGGGGCGCAACTAATGAAAAACTGTTTTTT. Protein sequence: CASSQGGATNEKLFF. Based on the CDR3 plus reference TRBV3-1 and TRBJ1-4, the full variable domain is DTAVSQTPKYLVTQMGNDKSIKCEQNLGHDTMYWYKQDSKKFLKIMFSYNNKELIINETVPNRFSPKSPDKAHLNLHINSLELGDSAVYFCASSQGGATNEKLFFGSGTQLSVL.

This clonotype was seen at least ten times. The genes are TRBV5-1 and TRBJ1-1; D perhaps matches TRBD1 (6 bases). The CDR3 extends over 14 amino acids. V was cut by 2 bases and J by 2 bases, with 10 bases left in between. Germline V gene data show CDR1 as SGHRS and CDR2 as YFSETQ. The CDR3 here is CASSFRTDNTEAFF. The CDR3 DNA reads as TGCGCCAGCAGCTTCCGGACAGATAACACTGAAGCTTTCTTT.